The 20 T cell receptor beta chains below were found in one sample sequenced in a study of T cells in localized non-small cell lung cancer. Profiled with immunoSEQ multiplex PCR; TCRdb holds only in-frame clones, not every one. The table lists roughly 590 clones, roughly 21% of them singletons. The specimen comprised lung tumor tissue, sampled before any cancer treatment. The source is a female donor at least 60 years old with stage I squamous cell lung carcinoma.

Within the sample, this clone is medium-sized (0.01 to 0.1%). The chain has TRBV6-8 and TRBJ2-7; D is possibly TRBD2 (5 bases). This CDR3 is built from 15 residues. Germline values: CDR1 MNHGY, CDR2 SAAAGT. V was cut by 2 bases and J by 3 bases, with 14 bases left in between. The CDR3 DNA reads TGTGCCAGCAGTTACAGAGGGTCGGGCCACTACGAGCAGTACGTC. It yields the protein CASSYRGSGHYEQYV.

The rearrangement uses TRBV28 and TRBJ1-1; D unresolved. CDR1 is MDHEN, CDR2 SYDVKM, per germline. V was pared by 2 bases and J by 1 base, with 11 bases between. The CDR3 is 15 amino acids. The CDR3, as DNA: TGTGCCAGCAGTTTAAGTCTAGCCTCGAACACTGAAGCTTTCTTT. Residues: CASSLSLASNTEAFF.

The chain uses TRBV19 and TRBJ1-2; the D is unclear. Germline-derived CDR1 and CDR2 are LNHDA and SQIVND (reference sequence). The CDR3 extends over 14 amino acids. The V gene lost 4 bases and the J gene lost 4 bases, with 13 bases spanning the gap. CDR3 in DNA: TGTGCCAGTAGTAAGGGCCAGGCCCTCTATGGCTACACCTTC. Its protein product is CASSKGQALYGYTF.

J is TRBJ2-2 and V is TRBV6-8, with D perhaps being TRBD1 or TRBD2 (5 bases each). The V gene's germline CDR1 is MNHGY and CDR2 SAAAGT. Trimming left V 8 bases short and J 1 base short, with 14 bases between. The CDR3 runs 15 residues. The CDR3 spells CASRRDAGNTGELFF. CDR3 bases: TGTGCCAGCCGTCGGGACGCCGGGAACACCGGGGAGCTGTTTTTT.

This clone was recorded a few times. This CDR3 is CASTNNGGSYEQYF. The CDR3 DNA sequence: TGTGCCAGCACTAACAACGGGGGCTCCTACGAGCAGTACTTC. The rearrangement joins TRBV6-8 to TRBJ2-7, with a possible D match to TRBD2 (6 bases). The length of the CDR3 is 14 residues. Trimming left V 7 bases short and J 0 bases short, with 13 bases between. The germline V gene encodes CDR1 MNHGY and CDR2 SAAAGT.

The genes are TRBV6-8 and TRBJ2-5; TRBD2 might be the D (7 bases). V was shortened by 6 bases and J by 4 bases, with 18 bases between the two germline ends. There are 15 residues in the CDR3. Germline CDR1 MNHGY, CDR2 SAAAGT. The CDR3 loop is CASRQDGGRAETQYF. The DNA of the CDR3 is TGTGCCAGCAGACAAGACGGGGGGCGCGCAGAGACCCAGTACTTC.

This clone was picked up a small number of times. The J gene is TRBJ1-1, the V gene TRBV23-1; D remains unclear. TRBV23-1 is an open reading frame, and its role is uncertain. The germline V and J ends were trimmed by 6 bases and 0 bases, with 8 bases remaining between them. There are 13 residues in the CDR3. This CDR3 is CASSFGLNTEAFF. The CDR3 DNA is TGCGCCAGCAGCTTCGGACTGAACACTGAAGCTTTCTTT.

The chain joins TRBV6-8 to TRBJ1-1; 11 nucleotides match TRBD1. Germline V gene data show CDR1 as MNHGY and CDR2 as SAAAGT. The CDR3 covers 15 residues. Trimming took 5 bases from V and 4 from J; bases not matched to a gene: 6. The CDR3 loop is CASSGRDRGITEAFF. DNA of the CDR3: TGTGCCAGCAGTGGCCGGGACAGGGGGATCACTGAAGCTTTCTTT.

This clone was observed a few times. The V and J genes are TRBV19 and TRBJ2-7; 9 bases align to TRBD2. The germline V gene encodes CDR1 LNHDA and CDR2 SQIVND (reference sequence). The CDR3 is made up of 14 amino acids. V shed 4 bases and J 3 bases; nucleotides not matched to a gene: 4. This chain's CDR3 is CASSKLAGVYEQYF. CDR3 nucleotides: TGTGCCAGTAGTAAATTAGCGGGAGTCTACGAGCAGTACTTC.

This clone is termed medium-sized. The chain recombines TRBV11-3 with TRBJ2-7; D is unclear. In germline, CDR1 is SGHNT, CDR2 YENEEA. V gave up 3 bases and J gave up 3 bases, with 12 bases separating them. This CDR3 region has 14 residues. CDR3 sequence (DNA): TGTGCCAGCAGCTTGGAAGCAGGATTCTACGAGCAGTACTTC. It yields the protein CASSLEAGFYEQYF.

This clone was detected a few times. V usage is TRBV19 and J usage is TRBJ2-2; D perhaps matches TRBD2 (6 bases). V dropped 7 bases and J dropped 4 bases, with 13 bases sitting between them. The CDR3 contains 14 residues. The germline V gene encodes CDR1 LNHDA and CDR2 SQIVND (reference sequence). The CDR3 DNA sequence: TGTGCCAGTAAGGCTAGCGAGATCACCGGGGAGCTGTTTTTT. Translated, it gives CASKASEITGELFF.

This clone was seen a few times. The gene calls are TRBV11-3 and TRBJ2-1; TRBD2 matches at 8 bases. The V and J ends lost 5 bases and 6 bases, in that order; junction bases with no gene match: 12. This CDR3 is built from 16 residues. Per germline, CDR1 SGHNT and CDR2 YENEEA. CDR3 sequence (DNA): TGTGCCAGCAGCGCACCAGCGGGAGTACCCCTCAATGAGCAGTTCTTC. Translation: CASSAPAGVPLNEQFF.

This clone occurred a few times. This chain uses TRBV7-6 with TRBJ2-2; 7 positions match TRBD2. The CDR3 is made up of 16 amino acids. Germline assignment: CDR1 SGHVS and CDR2 FNYEAQ. V was pared by 3 bases and J by 1 base, with 5 bases of the junction left unmatched. This chain's CDR3 is CASSFPSGLNTGELFF. The CDR3 DNA reads as TGTGCCAGCAGCTTCCCTAGCGGTCTGAACACCGGGGAGCTGTTTTTT.

This rearrangement joins TRBV15 to TRBJ2-4; tentative D call: TRBD1 (6 bases). The CDR3 is made up of 16 amino acids. V lost 4 bases to trimming and J lost 0 bases, with 13 bases between them. The germline gives CDR1 LNHNV, CDR2 YYDKDF (reference sequence). The CDR3 DNA is TGTGCCACCAGCAACCGACAGGACGTAGCCAAAAACATTCAGTACTTC. This encodes CATSNRQDVAKNIQYF.

V is TRBV19 and J is TRBJ1-5; D might be TRBD1 (5 bases). Between the trimmed V and J ends, which lost 3 bases and 3 bases, there was a span of 9 bases. In germline, CDR1 is LNHDA, CDR2 SQIVND (reference sequence). CDR3 size: 14 residues. The CDR3 loop reads CASSMGRVNQPQHF. The CDR3, as DNA: TGTGCCAGTAGTATGGGCAGGGTCAATCAGCCCCAGCATTTT. The whole variable domain, remainder taken from reference TRBV19 and TRBJ1-5, is DGGITQSPKYLFRKEGQNVTLSCEQNLNHDAMYWYRQDPGQGLRLIYYSQIVNDFQKGDIAEGYSVSREKKESFPLTVTSAQKNPTAFYLCASSMGRVNQPQHFGDGTRLSIL.

V is TRBV15 and J is TRBJ2-2; D may be TRBD2 (6 bases). CDR1 is LNHNV and CDR2 is YYDKDF in the germline V gene (reference sequence). V was pared by 0 bases and J by 6 bases, with 11 bases between. The length of the CDR3 is 15 residues. The CDR3 loop reads CATSRDRRVAGELFF. DNA of the CDR3: TGTGCCACCAGCAGAGATAGGAGGGTCGCCGGGGAGCTGTTTTTT. Based on the CDR3 plus reference TRBV15 and TRBJ2-2, the full variable domain is DAMVIQNPRYQVTQFGKPVTLSCSQTLNHNVMYWYQQKSSQAPKLLFHYYDKDFNNEADTPDNFQSRRPNTSFCFLDIRSPGLGDTAMYLCATSRDRRVAGELFFGEGSRLTVL.

The rearrangement uses TRBV16 and TRBJ1-1; 9 positions match TRBD1. Germline-derived CDR1 and CDR2 are KGHSY and FQNENV. The CDR3 contains 13 residues. The V segment lost 4 bases and the J segment 8 bases; nucleotides outside the gene matches: 5. CDR3 sequence: CASSLDRGGEAFF. The CDR3 DNA sequence: TGTGCCAGCAGCCTGGACAGGGGCGGGGAAGCTTTCTTT.

J is TRBJ1-5 and V is TRBV19, with a possible D match to TRBD1 (5 bases). This CDR3 region has 14 residues. The V end lost 8 bases, the J end lost 0 bases, and 11 bases lay between the germline ends. Germline V gives CDR1 LNHDA, CDR2 SQIVND (reference sequence). The CDR3 bases are TGTGCCAGTGGCCCCAGGGCTAGCAATCAGCCCCAGCATTTT. Translated: CASGPRASNQPQHF.

This sequence joins TRBV9 and TRBJ1-5; tentative D call: TRBD1 (5 bases). The CDR3 is 14 amino acids. Germline CDR1 is SGDLS and CDR2 is YYNGEE. Trimming cost V 5 bases and J 3 bases, with 12 bases left between them. DNA for the CDR3: TGTGCCAGCAGTGCGGGCAGGGCCAATCAGCCCCAGCATTTT. This gives the protein CASSAGRANQPQHF.

Sample share makes this clone large. CDR3 loop: CASSHIRRDLSSYEQYV. CDR3 nucleotides: TGTGCCAGCAGTCACATTCGACGGGACCTTAGCTCCTACGAGCAGTACGTC. The chain combines TRBV6-8 with TRBJ2-7; D possibly matches TRBD1 or TRBD2 (5 bases each). V gave up 5 bases and J gave up 0 bases, with 20 bases separating them. The CDR3 spans 17 residues. Germline CDR1 is MNHGY and CDR2 is SAAAGT.